This is a list of T cell receptor beta chains from one sample in a study of T cell responses to AZD1222 COVID-19 vaccine. Libraries were prepared by immunoSEQ multiplex PCR; TCRdb keeps only in-frame clonotypes and omits some of them. The profile covers about 98,000 clones, with around 86% appearing a single time and 5% taken by the ten largest. The sample was peripheral blood, taken on day 0 of AZD1222 vaccination. All receptors derive from an adult in good health. Both conserved end residues are part of each CDR3. D genes are given only for firm matches. Clone size appears in some rows only: once, few, many, or a class for an expanded clone.

clone_size	d_call	j_call	v_call	cdr3_aa	cdr3_nt
-	-	TRBJ1-5	TRBV19	CASEDRRNQPQHF	TGTGCCAGTGAAGACAGGAGAAATCAGCCCCAGCATTTT
-	-	TRBJ2-3	TRBV21-1	CASSIGGTDTQYF	TGTGCCAGCAGCATAGGGGGGACAGATACGCAGTATTTT
-	-	TRBJ2-3	TRBV12-3/TRBV12-4	CASSPGGDTQYF	TGTGCCAGCAGCCCCGGTGGAGATACGCAGTATTTT
-	-	TRBJ1-4	TRBV28	CATDPDRRNEKLFF	TGTGCCACCGACCCGGACAGACGTAATGAAAAACTGTTTTTT
-	-	TRBJ2-3	TRBV6-2/TRBV6-3	CASSQRDTQYF	TGTGCCAGCAGCCAAAGAGATACGCAGTATTTT
-	-	TRBJ1-6	TRBV11-2	CASSLVLNSPLHF	TGTGCCAGCAGCTTAGTCCTAAATTCACCCCTCCACTTT
-	-	TRBJ1-3	TRBV5-1	CASSLGLGSSGNTIYF	TGCGCCAGCAGCTTGGGACTGGGGAGCTCTGGAAACACCATATATTTT
-	TRBD2	TRBJ2-2	TRBV6-2/TRBV6-3	CASSYSWTSTGELFF	TGTGCCAGCAGTTACTCCTGGACTAGCACCGGGGAGCTGTTTTTT
-	-	TRBJ2-7	TRBV4-2	CASSSSLGGIYEQYF	TGTGCCAGCAGCTCAAGCTTGGGAGGAATCTACGAGCAGTACTTC
-	-	TRBJ2-3	TRBV7-2	CASSFGTSTDTQYF	TGTGCCAGCAGCTTTGGGACTAGCACAGATACGCAGTATTTT
-	TRBD1	TRBJ2-7	TRBV5-6	CASSLWGQPYEQYF	TGTGCCAGCAGCTTGTGGGGACAGCCCTACGAGCAGTACTTC
-	-	TRBJ2-3	TRBV6-1	CASSEALDYSLRNTQYF	TGTGCCAGCAGTGAAGCATTAGACTACTCTCTGAGGAATACGCAGTATTTT
few	TRBD1	TRBJ1-4	TRBV7-2	CASSMTPGQVNEKLFF	TGTGCCAGCAGCATGACCCCGGGACAGGTTAATGAAAAACTGTTTTTT
-	-	TRBJ2-5	TRBV5-1	CASSLDLLAQETQYF	TGCGCCAGCAGCTTGGATTTGCTAGCCCAAGAGACCCAGTACTTC
-	-	TRBJ2-7	TRBV19	CASSIDSSYEQYF	TGTGCCAGTAGTATCGACAGTTCCTACGAGCAGTACTTC
-	-	TRBJ1-1	TRBV9	CASSVTGENTEAFF	TGTGCCAGCAGCGTCACGGGGGAGAACACTGAAGCTTTCTTT
-	-	TRBJ2-7	TRBV29-1	CSVELGMSIEQYF	TGCAGCGTTGAACTGGGGATGTCAATAGAGCAGTACTTC
-	TRBD2	TRBJ2-3	TRBV6-1	CASRELFEREGTDTQYF	TGTGCCAGCAGGGAACTTTTCGAGCGGGAGGGAACAGATACGCAGTATTTT
-	-	TRBJ1-1	TRBV27	CASSLLGRGVTEAFF	TGTGCCAGCAGTTTATTGGGCAGGGGCGTGACTGAAGCTTTCTTT
-	TRBD2	TRBJ2-1	TRBV5-4	CASSNRTSRGEQFF	TGTGCCAGCAGCAACAGGACTAGCCGAGGAGAGCAGTTCTTC
-	-	TRBJ1-6	TRBV28	CASSQRRDSSSYNSPLHF	TGTGCCAGCAGCCAGAGGCGGGACTCGAGCTCCTATAATTCACCCCTCCACTTT
once	TRBD1	TRBJ2-7	TRBV5-4	CASSLLGGNEQYF	TGTGCCAGCAGCTTATTAGGGGGCAACGAGCAGTACTTC
-	TRBD1	TRBJ2-1	TRBV6-5	CASTVTGGTYNEQFF	TGTGCCAGCACCGTGACAGGGGGTACCTACAATGAGCAGTTCTTC
-	TRBD2	TRBJ2-6	TRBV29-1	CSVDLAGGLGANVLTF	TGCAGCGTTGACCTAGCGGGAGGTCTGGGGGCCAACGTCCTGACTTTC
-	-	TRBJ2-5	TRBV15	CATSRDRDIQETQYF	TGTGCCACCAGCAGAGATCGGGACATTCAAGAGACCCAGTACTTC
-	-	TRBJ2-7	TRBV6-2/TRBV6-3	CASSSVDYSSYEQYF	TGTGCCAGCAGTTCCGTTGACTACAGCTCCTACGAGCAGTACTTC
-	-	TRBJ1-3	TRBV5-4	CASSSTASGNTIYF	TGTGCCAGCAGCTCGACTGCCTCTGGAAACACCATATATTTT
-	TRBD1	TRBJ1-4	TRBV5-4	CASSLNRGTTNEKLFF	TGTGCCAGCAGCTTGAACAGGGGGACAACTAATGAAAAACTGTTTTTT